This T cell receptor beta chain was profiled in a study of shared clonotypes between healthy human individuals. For the study at large: Donors, aged 18 to 49, were a couple of women and a few men.

The study, taken as a whole, reports: All-four-donor shared clonotypes had higher generation probabilities than non-shared clonotypes did. Across four donors, naive CD4 shared roughly 5.2%, naive CD8 3.5% to 4%, memory CD4 roughly 2.4%, memory CD8 roughly 0.37%.

The germline V gene has CDR1 MNHEY and CDR2 SVGAGI. This CDR3 comprises 15 residues. V dropped 4 bases and J dropped 2; count of bases not matched to a gene: 5. The genomic DNA of each subset was split evenly across several immunoSEQ plates. Assay used: immunoSEQ multiplex PCR; TCRdb lists only in-frame clones, some missing. This table holds 2.5 million or so clones, 85% to 95% found once. As for this clone: Its antigen is currently unknown.

Sequences were obtained from naive CD4+ T cells sorted from blood. Subset described: CD45RA+ positively selected. The origin of this receptor is a man between 18 and 29 years old in good health. The V and J genes are TRBV6-5 and TRBJ2-5; TRBD2 matches at 9 bases. The CDR3 protein is CASSWIAGVQETQYF. DNA of the CDR3: TGTGCCAGCAGTTGGATAGCGGGAGTTCAAGAGACCCAGTACTTC.